Following are 28 T cell receptor beta chains from one sample sequenced in a study of blood T cell repertoires in COVID-19. Produced via immunoSEQ multiplex PCR; TCRdb's table is partial and in-frame only. This table holds under 300,000 clones, about 80% found once. Sequencing was carried out using peripheral blood. The receptor source for this set is a man under 40 who had recovered from COVID-19.

CDR3 bases: TGTGCCAGCAGCAATCAGGTGTCTGGGGCCAACGTCCTGACTTTC. The encoded protein is CASSNQVSGANVLTF. The chain joins TRBV3-1 (or the pseudogene TRBV3-2) to TRBJ2-6, with no clear D. V was shortened by 5 bases and J by 1 base, with 9 bases between the two germline ends. The CDR3 sequence is 15 residues long. The germline gives CDR1 LGHDT, CDR2 YNNKEL (reference sequence).

V gene TRBV5-1 combines with J gene TRBJ2-1, with 7 bases aligning to TRBD1. V was pared by 0 bases and J by 2 bases, with 2 bases of the junction left unmatched. Germline V lookup: CDR1 SGHRS, CDR2 YFSETQ. This CDR3 comprises 15 residues. The CDR3 DNA reads as TGCGCCAGCAGCTTGGCCGGGACAGCCTACAATGAGCAGTTCTTC. It translates to CASSLAGTAYNEQFF.

The chain couples TRBV5-4 to TRBJ1-1; no clear D. CDR3 length equals 13 residues. Germline V gives CDR1 SGHNT, CDR2 YYREEE (reference sequence). Trimming took off 0 bases at V and 1 base at J, with 4 bases between the two ends. CDR3 amino acids: CASSLAGNTEAFF. The CDR3 DNA reads as TGTGCCAGCAGCTTGGCAGGGAACACTGAAGCTTTCTTT.

The chain recombines TRBV27 with TRBJ1-1; D remains ambiguous. Germline lookup yields CDR1 MNHEY and CDR2 SMNVEV (reference sequence). Trimming removed 8 bases at V and 3 bases at J, with 10 bases between. CDR3 size: 12 residues. The CDR3 here is CASRNTYTEAFF. CDR3 nucleotides: TGTGCCAGCCGAAACACCTACACTGAAGCTTTCTTT.

The chain combines TRBV19 with TRBJ1-2; the D gene is possibly TRBD1 (6 bases). CDR1 and CDR2 (germline): LNHDA, SQIVND (reference sequence). The CDR3 is made up of 13 amino acids. With 8 bases removed from V and 2 bases from J, the gap between germline ends came to 12 bases. The CDR3 nucleotides are TGTGCCAGTCGCGACAGGCCCAACTATGGCTACACCTTC. It is translated as CASRDRPNYGYTF.

The rearrangement joins TRBV11-2 to TRBJ2-7; D perhaps matches TRBD1 (6 bases). The germline gives CDR1 SGHAT, CDR2 FQNNGV. With 5 bases removed from V and 5 bases from J, the gap between germline ends came to 19 bases. CDR3 length: 15 residues. CDR3 loop: CASSLRGRGNDEQYV. CDR3 in DNA: TGTGCCAGCAGCCTCCGGGGCAGGGGTAATGACGAGCAGTACGTC.

V gene TRBV6-5 combines with J gene TRBJ2-3; possible D gene TRBD1, 7 bases. The CDR3 has 14 amino acids. V shed 10 bases and J shed 2 bases, with 16 bases lying between them. CDR1 and CDR2 from the germline V gene are MNHEY and SVGAGI. The CDR3 coding sequence is TGTGCCACCGGTACAGGGGACTCCACAGATACGCAGTATTTT. This codes for CATGTGDSTDTQYF.

The J gene is TRBJ1-2, the V gene TRBV19, with TRBD1 matching 8 bases. Germline loops: CDR1 LNHDA, CDR2 SQIVND (reference sequence). After removal of 3 bases from V and 7 bases from J, the junction contained 4 bases not matched to a gene. The CDR3 has 13 residues. The CDR3 is CASSIRQGSGYTF. CDR3 bases: TGTGCCAGTAGTATCCGACAGGGGTCTGGCTACACCTTC.

The V call is TRBV3-1 (or the pseudogene TRBV3-2), the J call TRBJ1-5; the D gene is possibly TRBD1 (5 bases). The CDR3 is made up of 15 amino acids. V lost 0 bases, J lost 5 bases, and 11 bases lay in between. Germline values: CDR1 LGHDT, CDR2 YNNKEL (reference sequence). As DNA, the CDR3 is TGTGCCAGCAGCCAAGACATAGGGGTTCATCAGCCCCAGCATTTT. Its protein product is CASSQDIGVHQPQHF.

The rearrangement uses TRBV5-6 and TRBJ2-1; possible D gene TRBD2, 5 bases. CDR3 length: 12 amino acids. Germline V gives CDR1 SGHDT, CDR2 YYEEEE. V shed 2 bases and J shed 9 bases, with 9 bases lying between them. Here the CDR3 reads CASSFYEGEQFF. In nucleotides, the CDR3 is TGTGCCAGCAGCTTTTACGAGGGTGAGCAGTTCTTC.

J is TRBJ1-1 and V is TRBV5-1; a weak D match, TRBD1 (5 bases). Germline V CDR1 and CDR2: SGHRS, YFSETQ. The CDR3 consists of 13 residues. Trimming took off 0 bases at V and 5 bases at J, with 8 bases between the two ends. The chain's CDR3 is CASSLGRETEAFF. The CDR3 DNA reads TGCGCCAGCAGCTTGGGCAGGGAAACTGAAGCTTTCTTT.

V gene TRBV7-9 combines with J gene TRBJ1-4; 7 bases are shared with TRBD1. With V trimmed by 1 base and J by 0 bases, 8 bases remained unmatched. This CDR3 contains 18 residues. The germline V gene encodes CDR1 SEHNR and CDR2 FQNEAQ (reference sequence). The CDR3 loop reads CASSLGGTAPATNEKLFF. CDR3 coding DNA: TGTGCCAGCAGCTTAGGTGGGACAGCGCCTGCAACTAATGAAAAACTGTTTTTT.

This chain connects TRBV19 to TRBJ1-6; D unresolved. V lost 7 bases to trimming and J lost 7 bases, with 14 bases between them. CDR3 length: 14 amino acids. CDR1 is LNHDA and CDR2 is SQIVND in the germline V gene (reference sequence). Here the CDR3 DNA reads TGTGCCAGTACTGCCCAGGCGGGCAATTCACCCCTCCACTTT. It codes for CASTAQAGNSPLHF. The whole variable domain, filled in from reference TRBV19 and TRBJ1-6, reads DGGITQSPKYLFRKEGQNVTLSCEQNLNHDAMYWYRQDPGQGLRLIYYSQIVNDFQKGDIAEGYSVSREKKESFPLTVTSAQKNPTAFYLCASTAQAGNSPLHFGNGTRLTVT.

CDR3 loop: CASSIPGLLNTEAFF. CDR3 nucleotides: TGTGCCAGTAGTATCCCGGGACTCCTAAACACTGAAGCTTTCTTT. The chain joins TRBV19 to TRBJ1-1; TRBD1 might be the D (5 bases). The CDR3 has 15 residues. The germline V gene encodes CDR1 LNHDA and CDR2 SQIVND (reference sequence). V was trimmed by 3 bases and J by 2 bases, leaving 13 bases between them. Full variable domain (rest looked up from reference TRBV19 and TRBJ1-1): DGGITQSPKYLFRKEGQNVTLSCEQNLNHDAMYWYRQDPGQGLRLIYYSQIVNDFQKGDIAEGYSVSREKKESFPLTVTSAQKNPTAFYLCASSIPGLLNTEAFFGQGTRLTVV.

The chain recombines TRBV2 with TRBJ2-7, with D possibly matching TRBD1 (5 bases). CDR3 length equals 14 residues. V lost 4 bases, J lost 0 bases, and 10 bases lay in between. Germline lookup yields CDR1 SNHLY and CDR2 FYNNEI. CDR3 bases: TGTGCCAGCAGTGCCCAGGGTAGCTCCTACGAGCAGTACGTC. It is translated as CASSAQGSSYEQYV.

DNA of the CDR3: TGTGCCAGCAGCCTGGACAACTCCTACGAGCAGTACGTC. This sequence encodes CASSLDNSYEQYV. This sequence joins TRBV6-6 and TRBJ2-7; D is possibly TRBD1 (5 bases). Trimming stripped 6 bases from V and 0 bases from J, with 9 bases between. The CDR3 has 13 amino acids. The germline V gene encodes CDR1 MNHNY and CDR2 SVGAGI (reference sequence).

This clone was recorded once. The J gene is TRBJ1-2, the V gene TRBV6-5, with D possibly matching TRBD1 (5 bases). This CDR3 has 13 residues. The germline gives CDR1 MNHEY, CDR2 SVGAGI. V lost 5 bases to trimming and J lost 6 bases, with 13 bases between them. The CDR3 reads CASSQRGADGYTF. CDR3 DNA sequence: TGTGCCAGCAGTCAGCGCGGGGCCGATGGCTACACCTTC.

J is TRBJ2-5 and V is TRBV7-2, with 11 nucleotides matching TRBD2. This CDR3 contains 16 residues. In germline, CDR1 is SGHTA, CDR2 FQGNSA. V dropped 3 bases and J dropped 5; count of bases not matched to a gene: 8. CDR3: CASSFFSGGARETQYF. CDR3 sequence (DNA): TGTGCCAGCAGCTTTTTTAGCGGGGGGGCGCGTGAGACCCAGTACTTC.

This chain links TRBV10-2 with TRBJ2-7; 8 nucleotides align to TRBD2. Per the germline V gene, CDR1 is WSHSY and CDR2 is SAAADI. The ends lost 6 bases at V and 0 bases at J; junction bases unmatched: 7. The CDR3 runs 15 residues. CDR3 nucleotides: TGCGCCAGCAGCGAAATAGCGGGGAGCTCCTACGAGCAGTACTTC. Translating gives CASSEIAGSSYEQYF.

This chain connects TRBV19 to TRBJ1-3, with D possibly matching TRBD1 (5 bases). The CDR3 is 15 residues long. Looked up from germline, CDR1 is LNHDA and CDR2 is SQIVND (reference sequence). V lost 9 bases and J 2 bases, leaving 17 bases between the germline ends. CDR3 sequence: CASREGHLTGNTIYF. CDR3 nucleotides: TGTGCCAGCAGGGAAGGACACCTTACTGGAAACACCATATATTTT.

The CDR3, as DNA: TGCGCCAGCAGCACGCAGGGAGGCTCTGGAAACACCATATATTTT. Its protein product is CASSTQGGSGNTIYF. This chain connects TRBV5-1 to TRBJ1-3, with a tentative D call TRBD1 (5 bases). The CDR3 has 15 amino acids. CDR1 SGHRS and CDR2 YFSETQ come from the germline V gene. The V and J ends lost 4 bases and 0 bases respectively, with 11 bases between them. Drawing the rest from reference TRBV5-1 and TRBJ1-3, the complete variable domain is KAGVTQTPRYLIKTRGQQVTLSCSPISGHRSVSWYQQTPGQGLQFLFEYFSETQRNKGNFPGRFSGRQFSNSRSEMNVSTLELGDSALYLCASSTQGGSGNTIYFGEGSWLTVV.

This chain connects TRBV2 to TRBJ1-2; no reliable D call. Per the germline V gene, CDR1 is SNHLY and CDR2 is FYNNEI. The length of the CDR3 is 13 residues. Trimming left V 7 bases short and J 3 bases short, with 12 bases between. In DNA, the CDR3 is TGTGCCAGCAATGGGAGGAGCCACTATGGCTACACCTTC. This encodes CASNGRSHYGYTF.

This clone was detected only once. CDR3 bases: TGCGCCAGCAGCTTGGGGTCTACTAGCGGATACTACGAGCAGTACTTC. It specifies CASSLGSTSGYYEQYF. The chain carries TRBV5-1 and TRBJ2-7, with 8 bases identical to TRBD2. The CDR3 spans 16 residues. With 0 bases clipped from V and 3 bases from J, the junction kept 8 bases outside the gene matches. The germline V gene has CDR1 SGHRS and CDR2 YFSETQ. Supplemented by reference TRBV5-1 and TRBJ2-7, the full variable domain reads KAGVTQTPRYLIKTRGQQVTLSCSPISGHRSVSWYQQTPGQGLQFLFEYFSETQRNKGNFPGRFSGRQFSNSRSEMNVSTLELGDSALYLCASSLGSTSGYYEQYFGPGTRLTVT.

This clone appeared once. The V call is TRBV19, the J call TRBJ2-2; D is undetermined. The CDR3 is 12 residues long. V was pared by 4 bases and J by 7 bases, with 7 bases between. In germline, CDR1 is LNHDA, CDR2 SQIVND (reference sequence). The DNA of the CDR3 is TGTGCCAGTAGTAAAGACATCGGGGAGCTGTTTTTT. Amino acid sequence: CASSKDIGELFF.

This clone was recorded a few times. This chain joins TRBV20-1 and TRBJ2-1; 10 nucleotides align to TRBD2. The CDR3 is made up of 15 amino acids. Germline loops: CDR1 DFQATT, CDR2 SNEGSKA (reference sequence). V was pared by 3 bases and J by 9 bases, with 11 bases of the junction left unmatched. The CDR3 region has the DNA TGCAGTGCTAGTCCGGCTAGCGGGGGCTTTCGTGAGCAGTTCTTC. Translating gives CSASPASGGFREQFF.

The chain carries TRBV27 and TRBJ1-6, with TRBD1 identical over 7 bases. Trimming took 0 bases from V and 7 from J; bases not matched to a gene: 12. CDR1 and CDR2 from the germline V gene are MNHEY and SMNVEV (reference sequence). This CDR3 spans 18 amino acids. CDR3 bases: TGTGCCAGCAGTTTATCAGGGCCAAGACAGGGATTGAATTCACCCCTCCACTTT. It is translated as CASSLSGPRQGLNSPLHF.

The chain is built from TRBV10-3 and TRBJ2-7, with 8 bases aligning to TRBD2. Trimming at V came to 0 bases and at J to 1 base, leaving 2 bases not matched to a gene. Looked up from germline, CDR1 is ENHRY and CDR2 is SYGVKD. The CDR3 consists of 15 residues. CDR3 sequence: CAISESAGGSYEQYV. The CDR3 coding sequence is TGTGCCATCAGTGAGTCGGCGGGGGGATCCTACGAGCAGTACGTC.

This clone was recorded a few times. This chain joins TRBV5-4 and TRBJ1-3, with 10 bases aligning to TRBD1. Trimming cost V 3 bases and J 0 bases; bases outside gene matches: 3. CDR3 length equals 16 residues. CDR1 is SGHNT and CDR2 is YYREEE in the germline V gene (reference sequence). CDR3 loop: CASSSRTGGSGNTIYF. The CDR3 bases are TGTGCCAGCAGCTCCAGGACAGGGGGCTCTGGAAACACCATATATTTT. The full variable domain, in which reference TRBV5-4 and TRBJ1-3 provide the parts outside the CDR3, is ETGVTQSPTHLIKTRGQQVTLRCSSQSGHNTVSWYQQALGQGPQFIFQYYREEENGRGNFPPRFSGLQFPNYSSELNVNALELDDSALYLCASSSRTGGSGNTIYFGEGSWLTVV.